This T cell receptor (beta chain) was identified during a study of control samples from healthy donors and cancer patients. Sequencing was performed with immunoSEQ multiplex PCR; in TCRdb, only in-frame clones are kept and a portion is missing. This table has approximately 100,000 clones, roughly 89% appearing once. The CDR3 consists of 19 residues. The V gene's germline CDR1 is SGHAT and CDR2 FQNNGV. J lost 0 bases, V lost 3 bases, and 10 bases had no gene match. The clonotype originates from a human donor in good health. The donor label of this sample is uncertain. Sequenced: blood. The V gene is TRBV11-2, the J gene TRBJ2-6; the match to TRBD1 covers 8 bases. In DNA form, the CDR3 reads TGTGCCAGCAGCTTTACGTACGGACAGGGTTCCTCTGGGGCCAACGTCCTGACTTTC. It encodes CASSFTYGQGSSGANVLTF. Complete variable domain (other parts from reference TRBV11-2 and TRBJ2-6): EAGVAQSPRYKIIEKRQSVAFWCNPISGHATLYWYQQILGQGPKLLIQFQNNGVVDDSQLPKDRFSAERLKGVDSTLKIQPAKLEDSAVYLCASSFTYGQGSSGANVLTFGAGSRLTVL.